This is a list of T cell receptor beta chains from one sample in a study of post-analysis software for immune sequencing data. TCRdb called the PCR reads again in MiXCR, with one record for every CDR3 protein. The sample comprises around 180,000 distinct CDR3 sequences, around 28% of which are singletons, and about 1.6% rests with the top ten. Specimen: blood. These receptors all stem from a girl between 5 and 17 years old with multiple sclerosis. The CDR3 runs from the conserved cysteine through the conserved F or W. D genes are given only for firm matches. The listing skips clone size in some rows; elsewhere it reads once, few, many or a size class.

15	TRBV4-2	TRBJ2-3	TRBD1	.	CASSRGDSVRDTQYF	TGTGCCAGCAGCCGAGGGGACAGCGTAAGAGATACGCAGTATTTT
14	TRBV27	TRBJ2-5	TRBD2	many	CASSLSGREKTQYF	TGTGCCAGCAGCCTTAGCGGGAGGGAAAAGACCCAGTACTTC
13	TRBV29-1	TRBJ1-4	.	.	CSARQDSGKKLFF	TGCAGCGCCCGACAGGACTCAGGTAAAAAACTGTTTTTT
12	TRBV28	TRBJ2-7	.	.	CASSSLERGQYF	TGTGCCAGCAGTTCCCTTGAGAGGGGGCAGTACTTC
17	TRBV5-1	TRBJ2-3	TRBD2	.	CASSTDGLAGGADTQYF	TGCGCCAGCAGCACCGATGGGCTAGCGGGAGGGGCAGATACGCAGTATTTT
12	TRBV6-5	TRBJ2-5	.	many	CASSTRSETQYF	TGTGCCAGCAGTACTAGGTCGGAGACCCAGTACTTC
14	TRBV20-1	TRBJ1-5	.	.	CSATPQGSNQPQHF	TGCAGTGCTACCCCGCAGGGTAGCAATCAGCCCCAGCATTTT
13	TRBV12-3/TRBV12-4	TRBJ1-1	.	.	CASSLRAITEAFF	TGTGCCAGCAGTTTAAGGGCCATCACTGAAGCTTTCTTT
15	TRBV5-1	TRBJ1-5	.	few	CASSLGDFSNQPQHF	TGCGCCAGCAGCTTGGGGGATTTCAGCAATCAGCCCCAGCATTTT
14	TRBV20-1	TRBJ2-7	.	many	CSARDTGGRGEQYF	TGCAGTGCTAGAGATACGGGGGGCCGAGGGGAGCAGTACTTC
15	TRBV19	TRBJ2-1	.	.	CASKFGGPGPNEQFF	TGTGCCAGTAAATTCGGAGGGCCCGGGCCTAATGAGCAGTTCTTC
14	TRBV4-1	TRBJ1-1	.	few	CASSPSGTNTEAFF	TGCGCCAGCAGCCCTAGTGGGACGAACACTGAAGCTTTCTTT
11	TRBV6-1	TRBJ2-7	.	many	CASDTSYEQYF	TGTGCCAGCGACACCTCCTACGAGCAGTACTTC
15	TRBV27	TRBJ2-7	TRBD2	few	CASSARLALRGEQYF	TGTGCCAGCAGTGCCCGACTAGCCCTTCGAGGGGAGCAGTACTTC
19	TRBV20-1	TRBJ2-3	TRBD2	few	CSARVLREGLTGRTDTQYF	TGCAGTGCTAGAGTTCTGCGGGAGGGCCTAACGGGTCGCACAGATACGCAGTATTTT
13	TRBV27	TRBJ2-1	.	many	CASSLSTWNEQFF	TGTGCCAGCAGTTTATCTACATGGAATGAGCAGTTCTTC
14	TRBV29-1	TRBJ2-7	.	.	CSVEDRALSYEQYF	TGCAGCGTTGAAGATCGGGCACTATCCTACGAGCAGTACTTC
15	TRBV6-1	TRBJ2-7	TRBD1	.	CASSDGTGGRNEQYF	TGTGCCAGCAGTGATGGGACAGGGGGCCGCAACGAGCAGTACTTC
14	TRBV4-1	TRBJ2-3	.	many	CASSQVATADTQYF	TGCGCCAGCAGCCAAGTGGCCACTGCAGATACGCAGTATTTT
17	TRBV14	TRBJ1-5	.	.	CASSHPREDSDYQPQHF	TGTGCCAGCAGCCATCCCCGGGAAGATTCAGATTATCAGCCCCAGCATTTT
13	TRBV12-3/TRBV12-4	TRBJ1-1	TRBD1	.	CASSGQEGTEAFF	TGTGCCAGCAGTGGACAGGAGGGTACTGAAGCTTTCTTT
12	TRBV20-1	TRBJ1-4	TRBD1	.	CSACTGEEKLFF	TGCAGTGCTTGCACAGGGGAGGAAAAACTGTTTTTT
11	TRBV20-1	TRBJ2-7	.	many	CSARGTYEQYF	TGCAGTGCCCGAGGGACCTACGAGCAGTACTTC
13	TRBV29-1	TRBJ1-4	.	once	CGVNGHPNEKLFF	TGCGGCGTTAATGGACACCCGAATGAAAAACTGTTTTTT
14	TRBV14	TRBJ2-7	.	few	CASSHGSGAYEQYF	TGTGCCAGCAGCCATGGGAGCGGAGCCTACGAGCAGTACTTC
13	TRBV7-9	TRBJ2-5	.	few	CTSSPSTQETQYF	TGTACCAGCAGCCCGTCGACCCAAGAGACCCAGTACTTC
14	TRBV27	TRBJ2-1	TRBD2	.	CASSFRIAGNEQFF	TGTGCCAGCAGTTTTAGGATAGCGGGTAATGAGCAGTTCTTC
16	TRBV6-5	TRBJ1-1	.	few	CASSYAIRGASTEAFF	TGTGCCAGCAGTTACGCGATTCGGGGGGCGAGTACTGAAGCTTTCTTT
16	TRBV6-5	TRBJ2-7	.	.	CASNYSVGGSDLEQYF	TGTGCCAGCAATTACTCGGTGGGGGGCTCGGACCTAGAGCAGTACTTC
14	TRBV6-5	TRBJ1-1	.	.	CASSSPDGNTEAFF	TGTGCCAGCAGTTCCCCCGACGGGAACACTGAAGCTTTCTTT
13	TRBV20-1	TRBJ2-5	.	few	CSARIEGRWEQYF	TGCAGTGCTAGGATCGAGGGGCGTTGGGAGCAGTACTTC
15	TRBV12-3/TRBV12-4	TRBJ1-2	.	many	CASSHLSGKPYGYTF	TGTGCCAGCAGCCATTTATCAGGGAAACCGTATGGCTACACCTTC
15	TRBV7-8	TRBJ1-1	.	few	CASSLTGRGDTEAFF	TGTGCCAGCAGCTTAACGGGGCGGGGAGACACTGAAGCTTTCTTT
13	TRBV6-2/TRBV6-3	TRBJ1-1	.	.	CASSYNKNTEAFF	TGTGCCAGCAGTTACAATAAGAACACTGAAGCTTTCTTT
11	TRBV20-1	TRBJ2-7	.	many	CSAWDGNEQYF	TGCAGTGCTTGGGACGGAAACGAGCAGTACTTC
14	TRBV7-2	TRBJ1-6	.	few	CASSLGGEGSPLHF	TGTGCCAGCAGCTTAGGGGGCGAAGGTTCACCCCTCCACTTT
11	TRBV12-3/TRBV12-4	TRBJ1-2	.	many	CASSENYGYTF	TGTGCCAGCAGCGAGAACTATGGCTACACCTTC
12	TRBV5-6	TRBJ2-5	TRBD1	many	CASSLYRQGKYF	TGTGCCAGCAGCTTATACCGACAGGGGAAGTACTTC
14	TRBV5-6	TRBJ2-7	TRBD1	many	CASSDTTGAYEQYF	TGTGCCAGCAGCGATACAACAGGGGCCTACGAGCAGTACTTC
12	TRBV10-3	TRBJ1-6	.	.	CATNDGGSPLHF	TGTGCCACCAACGATGGGGGCTCACCCCTCCACTTT
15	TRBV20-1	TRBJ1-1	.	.	CSAVHPGGPGTEAFF	TGCAGTGCCGTCCATCCGGGGGGACCGGGCACTGAAGCTTTCTTT
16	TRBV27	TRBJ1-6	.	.	CASSPLTTGDNSPLHF	TGTGCCAGCAGCCCCCTTACGACAGGAGATAATTCACCCCTCCACTTT
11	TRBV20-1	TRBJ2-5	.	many	CSAIKGETQYF	TGCAGTGCTATCAAAGGGGAGACCCAGTACTTC
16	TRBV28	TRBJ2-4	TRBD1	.	CASSLMGDRSKNIQYF	TGTGCCAGCAGTTTAATGGGGGACAGGTCCAAAAACATTCAGTACTTC
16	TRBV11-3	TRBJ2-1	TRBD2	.	CASSLRTSGTYNEQFF	TGTGCCAGCAGCCTCCGGACTAGCGGCACCTACAATGAGCAGTTCTTC